This T cell receptor beta chain is from a study of HIV-infected patients and healthy controls. No cell fractionation was done, so the repertoire covers all unsorted peripheral blood T cells. Reverse transcription used 450 to 650 ng RNA and constant-region primers for alpha and beta. Separate chain-specific third strand synthesis with multiplexing indices produced the alpha and beta libraries. TCRdb re-called the 5' RACE reads through MiXCR, storing one row per CDR3 protein. The data hold some 12,000 distinct CDR3 sequences, with 9.3% observed a single time. This clonotype was counted many times. With 0 bases clipped from V and 8 bases from J, the junction kept 3 bases outside the gene matches. CDR1 is LGHNA, CDR2 YSLEER, per germline. The CDR3 sequence is 14 residues long.

This receptor was obtained from an adult with HIV infection. The donor label of this sample is uncertain. V and J are TRBV4-3 and TRBJ1-2; TRBD1 matches 10 bases. The sequences come from blood, collected before antiretroviral therapy. CDR3 in amino acids: CASSQDWTGGGYTF. CDR3 in DNA: TGCGCCAGCAGCCAAGACTGGACAGGGGGAGGCTACACCTTC.